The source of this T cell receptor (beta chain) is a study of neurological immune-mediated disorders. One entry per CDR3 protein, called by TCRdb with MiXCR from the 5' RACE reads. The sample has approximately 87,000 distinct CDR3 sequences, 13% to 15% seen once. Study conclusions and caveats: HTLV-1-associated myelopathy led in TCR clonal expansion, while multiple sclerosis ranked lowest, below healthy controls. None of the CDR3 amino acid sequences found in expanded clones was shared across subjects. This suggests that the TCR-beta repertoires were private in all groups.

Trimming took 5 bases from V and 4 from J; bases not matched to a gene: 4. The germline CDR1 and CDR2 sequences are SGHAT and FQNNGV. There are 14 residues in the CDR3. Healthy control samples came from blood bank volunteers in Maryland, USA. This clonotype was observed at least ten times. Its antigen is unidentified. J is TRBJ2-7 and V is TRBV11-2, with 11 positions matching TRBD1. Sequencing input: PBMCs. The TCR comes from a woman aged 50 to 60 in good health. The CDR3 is CASSLGQGEYEQYF. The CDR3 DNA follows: TGTGCCAGCAGCCTGGGACAGGGGGAATACGAGCAGTACTTC. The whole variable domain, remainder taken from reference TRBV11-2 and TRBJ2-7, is EAGVAQSPRYKIIEKRQSVAFWCNPISGHATLYWYQQILGQGPKLLIQFQNNGVVDDSQLPKDRFSAERLKGVDSTLKIQPAKLEDSAVYLCASSLGQGEYEQYFGPGTRLTVT.